The 10 T cell receptor beta chains given below trace back to one sample, sequenced in a study of OX40 agonist ivuxolimab in advanced cancers. The method was immunoSEQ multiplex PCR; TCRdb's version includes in-frame clones alone and lacks a portion of them. The repertoire includes roughly 51,000 clones, about 88% of them detected once, and about 0.64% sits in the top ten. Sequencing was performed on CD4+ or CD8+ T cells sorted from blood, taken in a trial of the OX40 agonist ivuxolimab. The receptors originated from an adult with an advanced solid tumor such as melanoma, head and neck, liver or kidney cancer.

For the CDR3, the DNA is TGTGCCAGCAGTCCTCGACAGGGGAGAGAAAAACTGTTTTTT. Translating it yields CASSPRQGREKLFF. The chain recombines TRBV6-1 with TRBJ1-4; 8 positions match TRBD1. The CDR3 spans 14 residues. The junction had 7 bases not matched to a gene; V was cut back by 5 bases and J by 8 bases. The germline gives CDR1 MNHNS, CDR2 SASEGT.

Turning to this clone: Relative to the germline gene, one junction end is altered; a read error may explain this. The rearrangement joins TRBV7-7 to TRBJ2-5, with 10 bases matching TRBD2. Looked up from germline, CDR1 is SSHAT and CDR2 is FNYEAQ (reference sequence). There are 15 residues in the CDR3. The CDR3 DNA follows: TGTGCTAGCAGCTTAACGCTAGCGGGAGTGGAGACCCAGTACTTC. Protein sequence: CASSLTLAGVETQYF. Based on the CDR3 plus reference TRBV7-7 and TRBJ2-5, the full variable domain is GAGVSQSPRYKVTKRGQDVTLRCDPISSHATLYWYQQALGQGPEFLTYFNYEAQPDKSGLPSDRFSAERPEGSISTLTIQRTEQRDSAMYRCASSLTLAGVETQYFGPGTRLLVL.

The chain recombines TRBV28 with TRBJ2-5; D may correspond to TRBD1 or TRBD2 (6 bases each). Trimming shortened V by 5 bases and J by 5 bases, and 15 bases separated the two germline ends. Looked up from germline, CDR1 is MDHEN and CDR2 is SYDVKM. The CDR3 contains 14 residues. CDR3 bases: TGTGCCAGCAGTAAAAGGGGGAGGTCGGAGACCCAGTACTTC. Translation gives CASSKRGRSETQYF.

V and J are TRBV27 and TRBJ1-5, with D tentatively TRBD1 (5 bases). The V and J ends lost 2 bases and 4 bases respectively, with 15 bases between them. Germline V lookup: CDR1 MNHEY, CDR2 SMNVEV (reference sequence). The CDR3 loop spans 16 amino acids. For the CDR3, the DNA is TGTGCCAGCAGTTTACGGTCGACAGTCCCTAATCAGCCCCAGCATTTT. Translating gives CASSLRSTVPNQPQHF.

The chain is built from TRBV7-8 and TRBJ1-6; D might be TRBD1 (6 bases). The CDR3 loop spans 15 amino acids. Germline CDR1 reads SGHVS; CDR2 reads FQNEAQ. Trimming removed 5 bases from V and 9 bases from J, with 17 bases in between. CDR3 residues: CASSPRKGGVSPLHF. The CDR3 region has the DNA TGTGCCAGCAGCCCCCGAAAGGGGGGGGTTTCACCCCTCCACTTT. Combining the CDR3 with reference TRBV7-8 and TRBJ1-6 gives the whole variable domain GAGVSQSPRYKVAKRGQDVALRCDPISGHVSLFWYQQALGQGPEFLTYFQNEAQLDKSGLPSDRFFAERPEGSVSTLKIQRTQQEDSAVYLCASSPRKGGVSPLHFGNGTRLTVT.

This chain joins TRBV4-1 and TRBJ2-2; 8 positions match TRBD2. Germline values: CDR1 MGHRA, CDR2 YSYEKL. CDR3 length: 17 residues. The V gene end was trimmed by 0 bases and the J gene end by 5 bases; junction bases not matched to a gene: 8. CDR3 region: CASSQDRAGAQTGELFF. CDR3 coding DNA: TGCGCCAGCAGCCAAGATCGAGCGGGAGCACAAACCGGGGAGCTGTTTTTT.

The rearrangement links TRBV27 to TRBJ2-1; TRBD2 matches 10 bases. This CDR3 is built from 17 residues. Germline V CDR1 and CDR2: MNHEY, SMNVEV (reference sequence). Unmatched junction bases numbered 19, after V lost 5 bases and J lost 12 bases. CDR3 DNA sequence: TGTGCCAGCAGTAGGGAGGGGGTAGCGGGAGGCCCACTTGCGCAGTTCTTC. The encoded protein is CASSREGVAGGPLAQFF.

The chain couples TRBV7-8 to TRBJ1-1, with unresolved D. CDR1 and CDR2 from the germline V gene are SGHVS and FQNEAQ. The V end was cut by 1 base, the J end by 0 bases, with 9 bases between. The CDR3 spans 15 residues. The CDR3 protein is CASSLDGLMNTEAFF. CDR3 nucleotide sequence: TGTGCCAGCAGCTTAGATGGCCTCATGAACACTGAAGCTTTCTTT. Full variable domain (rest looked up from reference TRBV7-8 and TRBJ1-1): GAGVSQSPRYKVAKRGQDVALRCDPISGHVSLFWYQQALGQGPEFLTYFQNEAQLDKSGLPSDRFFAERPEGSVSTLKIQRTQQEDSAVYLCASSLDGLMNTEAFFGQGTRLTVV.

The genes are TRBV6-6 and TRBJ2-2, with D uncertain. The CDR3 extends over 13 amino acids. The V gene's germline CDR1 is MNHNY and CDR2 SVGAGI (reference sequence). Trimming removed 8 bases from V and 1 base from J, with 8 bases in between. CDR3 sequence reads: CASGPMNTGELFF. Written as DNA, the CDR3 is TGTGCCAGCGGTCCCATGAACACCGGGGAGCTGTTTTTT.

The CDR3 region is CASRGTATGELFF. The DNA for the CDR3 is TGTGCCAGCAGGGGGACAGCCACCGGGGAGCTGTTTTTT. The chain joins TRBV2 to TRBJ2-2, with 7 positions matching TRBD1. V trimming: 6 bases; J trimming: 4 bases; junction bases outside the gene matches: 2. The CDR3 extends over 13 amino acids. Per germline, CDR1 SNHLY and CDR2 FYNNEI.